The T cell receptor (beta chain) described here comes from a study of CD8+CD57+ T cells in acquired aplastic anemia. Overall study findings and caveats: Patients and controls had in common 25 to 30 CD8+ CDR3 sequences.

This clonotype was seen more than once but under ten times. Its matching antigen is unknown. The template for TCR beta VDJ and CDR3 sequence profiling was genomic DNA. Using its own MiXCR run on the reads, TCRdb lists one record per CDR3 protein. The data contain 150,000 or so distinct CDR3 sequences, roughly 50% of them singletons. V gave up 5 bases and J gave up 6 bases; unmatched junction bases: 4. Germline CDR1 and CDR2: LNHNV and YYDKDF (reference sequence). CDR3 length: 13 amino acids. An expansion of CD8+CD57+ cells by flow cytometry had been shown in patients chosen for sequencing. The V gene is TRBV15, the J gene TRBJ1-2; 9 bases align to TRBD1. This TCR came from a human donor with aplastic anemia. Material for sequencing was sorted CD4+, CD8+, or CD8+CD57+ T cells (not recorded which) from PBMCs. DNA of the CDR3: TGTGCCACCAGCGGGGGACAGGGCAATGGCTACACCTTC. This sequence encodes CATSGGQGNGYTF.